Presented here are 20 T cell receptor beta chains from one specimen sequenced in a study of blood T cell repertoires in COVID-19. The repertoire was sequenced with immunoSEQ multiplex PCR; TCRdb's copy has only in-frame clones and lacks some. Seen here are hundreds of thousands of clones, approximately 88% observed once, and the top ten hold more than 25%. Sequenced: peripheral blood. These receptors all come from a man aged 40-49 years with acute or convalescent COVID-19.

This chain connects TRBV6-5 to TRBJ2-3; TRBD2 might be the D (5 bases). Germline CDR1 and CDR2: MNHEY and SVGAGI. The V end was cut by 6 bases, the J end by 0 bases, with 10 bases between. This CDR3 comprises 14 residues. The CDR3 DNA reads as TGTGCCAGCAGCCCCGGACTTAGCACAGATACGCAGTATTTT. Translated, it gives CASSPGLSTDTQYF.

This clone was picked up one time. CDR3 loop: CASSSTGGGEQYF. The CDR3 DNA follows: TGTGCCAGCAGCTCAACAGGGGGCGGCGAGCAGTACTTC. The chain employs TRBV25-1 and TRBJ2-7, with 9 bases fitting TRBD1. With 6 bases clipped from V and 6 bases from J, the junction kept 6 bases outside the gene matches. The CDR3 length is 13 residues. Germline loops: CDR1 MGHDK, CDR2 SYGVNS.

V gene TRBV27 combines with J gene TRBJ2-1; perhaps TRBD2 as D (6 bases). Germline CDR1 is MNHEY and CDR2 is SMNVEV (reference sequence). Trimming left V 2 bases short and J 4 bases short, with 21 bases between. This CDR3 region has 18 residues. CDR3 amino acids: CASSLERYGRERYNEQFF. CDR3 sequence (DNA): TGTGCCAGCAGTTTAGAGAGGTATGGCCGGGAGCGATACAATGAGCAGTTCTTC.

The CDR3 sequence is CASSPRDLYLYGYTF. The CDR3 bases are TGTGCCAGTAGCCCCCGGGACTTATACCTCTATGGCTACACCTTC. The rearrangement joins TRBV19 to TRBJ1-2; D may be TRBD1 (5 bases). Germline lookup yields CDR1 LNHDA and CDR2 SQIVND (reference sequence). This CDR3 region has 15 residues. The V gene lost 6 bases and the J gene lost 4 bases, with 18 bases spanning the gap.

This clone was seen a handful of times. This sequence joins TRBV4-1 and TRBJ1-4; D gene ambiguous. Germline values: CDR1 MGHRA, CDR2 YSYEKL. V lost 0 bases to trimming and J lost 4 bases, with 6 bases between them. The CDR3 contains 14 residues. The CDR3 protein is CASSQDRSNEKLFF. DNA of the CDR3: TGCGCCAGCAGCCAAGATCGGAGTAATGAAAAACTGTTTTTT.

The genes are TRBV7-9 and TRBJ1-2; no definite D call. In germline, CDR1 is SEHNR, CDR2 FQNEAQ (reference sequence). Trimming removed 5 bases from V and 6 bases from J, with 10 bases in between. This CDR3 is 12 amino acids long. In nucleotides, the CDR3 is TGTGCCAGCAGCCCAGACCTAGATGGCTACACCTTC. Its protein product is CASSPDLDGYTF.

This chain links TRBV19 with TRBJ2-7; D unresolved. The germline V and J ends were trimmed by 0 bases and 1 base, with 10 bases remaining between them. CDR1 and CDR2 (germline): LNHDA, SQIVND (reference sequence). CDR3 size: 15 residues. The CDR3 DNA reads TGTGCCAGTAGTATAGACCTAAGCCGGTCCTACGAGCAGTACTTC. It specifies CASSIDLSRSYEQYF.

The chain carries TRBV7-8 and TRBJ1-1; D possibly corresponds to TRBD1 (6 bases). Germline V gives CDR1 SGHVS, CDR2 FQNEAQ. With 7 bases removed from V and 11 bases from J, the gap between germline ends came to 14 bases. The CDR3 length is 11 residues. CDR3 loop: CASILQGWAFF. CDR3 DNA sequence: TGTGCCAGCATCCTACAGGGCTGGGCTTTCTTT.

Notes on this clone: Other DNA sequences in the sample encode the same CDR3. This rearrangement joins TRBV3-1 (or the pseudogene TRBV3-2) to TRBJ1-4; 8 positions match TRBD1. Losses at the gene ends were 4 bases for V and 8 bases for J; bases not matched to a gene: 6. Germline values: CDR1 LGHDT, CDR2 YNNKEL (reference sequence). The CDR3 runs to 14 residues. The DNA for the CDR3 is TGTGCCAGCAGCCCTACAGGGGGTATCGAAAAACTGTTTTTT. It codes for CASSPTGGIEKLFF.

The chain links TRBV7-2 to TRBJ1-6; 12 nucleotides align to TRBD1. Germline CDR1 and CDR2: SGHTA and FQGNSA. V trimming: 0 bases; J trimming: 15 bases; junction bases outside the gene matches: 15. The CDR3 totals 18 residues. The CDR3 is CASSLAGQGAARIQVLHF. CDR3 DNA sequence: TGTGCCAGCAGCTTAGCGGGACAGGGGGCTGCAAGAATTCAGGTCCTCCACTTT.

This sequence joins TRBV5-5 and TRBJ1-1; D gene unclear. V was cut by 4 bases and J by 1 base, with 11 bases left in between. This CDR3 contains 14 residues. Germline V gene sequence: CDR1 SGHKS, CDR2 YYEKEE (reference sequence). DNA of the CDR3: TGTGCCAGCAGCCGAACACAGCCGAACACTGAAGCTTTCTTT. Amino acid sequence: CASSRTQPNTEAFF.

The CDR3 is CASSATRTGFGELFF. The CDR3 DNA sequence: TGTGCCAGCAGCGCCACCCGGACAGGGTTCGGGGAGCTGTTTTTT. The chain has TRBV7-2 and TRBJ2-2; 8 bases are a match to TRBD1. Germline V lookup: CDR1 SGHTA, CDR2 FQGNSA. V shed 5 bases and J 7 bases; nucleotides not matched to a gene: 9. CDR3 length: 15 amino acids. Drawing the rest from reference TRBV7-2 and TRBJ2-2, the complete variable domain is GAGVSQSPSNKVTEKGKDVELRCDPISGHTALYWYRQSLGQGLEFLIYFQGNSAPDKSGLPSDRFSAERTGGSVSTLTIQRTQQEDSAVYLCASSATRTGFGELFFGEGSRLTVL.

This sequence joins TRBV27 and TRBJ2-7; the D is unclear. Trimming shortened V by 6 bases and J by 9 bases, and 24 bases separated the two germline ends. Germline CDR1 is MNHEY and CDR2 is SMNVEV (reference sequence). The CDR3 runs 15 residues. Written as DNA, the CDR3 is TGTGCCAGCAGACCCGACCCCCTGGTTGGCCGGGTGCAGTACTTC. The encoded protein is CASRPDPLVGRVQYF.

This rearrangement joins TRBV28 to TRBJ2-1, with D possibly being TRBD2 (6 bases). The length of the CDR3 is 15 residues. Trimming removed 3 bases from V and 8 bases from J, with 17 bases in between. The germline gives CDR1 MDHEN, CDR2 SYDVKM. CDR3 in amino acids: CASSFIRESTDEQFF. The DNA of the CDR3 is TGTGCCAGCAGTTTTATCCGGGAGTCTACGGATGAGCAGTTCTTC. Full variable domain (remainder filled in from reference TRBV28 and TRBJ2-1): DVKVTQSSRYLVKRTGEKVFLECVQDMDHENMFWYRQDPGLGLRLIYFSYDVKMKEKGDIPEGYSVSREKKERFSLILESASTNQTSMYLCASSFIRESTDEQFFGPGTRLTVL.

V gene TRBV29-1 combines with J gene TRBJ2-1; D remains unclear. Deletions cut 4 bases from V and 6 bases from J, with 10 bases between. Germline CDR1 reads SQVTM; CDR2 reads ANQGSEA. The CDR3 sequence is 12 residues long. The CDR3: CSVVLTPNEQFF. Here the CDR3 DNA reads TGCAGCGTTGTATTGACACCCAATGAGCAGTTCTTC.

The chain couples TRBV5-6 to TRBJ2-1; D unclear. The CDR3 is made up of 11 amino acids. V was cut by 5 bases and J by 9 bases, with 9 bases left in between. Germline V gene data show CDR1 as SGHDT and CDR2 as YYEEEE. The CDR3 coding sequence is TGTGCCAGCAGGACTTCCGGTGAGCAGTTCTTC. This sequence encodes CASRTSGEQFF.

The chain links TRBV28 to TRBJ1-1; D possibly corresponds to TRBD1 (6 bases). Trimming removed 5 bases at V and 5 bases at J, with 6 bases between. CDR1 and CDR2 from the germline V gene are MDHEN and SYDVKM. The CDR3 has 11 amino acids. The CDR3 region has the DNA TGTGCCAGCAGTACAGGGACTGAAGCTTTCTTT. Its translation is CASSTGTEAFF.

This rearrangement joins TRBV12-3 or TRBV12-4 to TRBJ2-1; 7 positions agree with TRBD2. The trim removed 6 bases at V and 8 bases at J, leaving 4 bases unmatched. The CDR3 sequence is 12 residues long. Here the CDR3 reads CASRATSYEQFF. The CDR3 DNA reads as TGTGCCAGCAGGGCGACTAGCTATGAGCAGTTCTTC.

V gene TRBV5-1 combines with J gene TRBJ1-6; TRBD1 aligns across 10 bases. V lost 3 bases and J lost 6; bases outside the gene matches: 3. Germline CDR1 SGHRS, CDR2 YFSETQ. The length of the CDR3 is 15 residues. The CDR3 here is CASSSGTGANSPLHF. The CDR3 DNA sequence: TGCGCCAGCAGCTCCGGGACAGGGGCTAATTCACCCCTCCACTTT. Full variable domain (remainder filled in from reference TRBV5-1 and TRBJ1-6): KAGVTQTPRYLIKTRGQQVTLSCSPISGHRSVSWYQQTPGQGLQFLFEYFSETQRNKGNFPGRFSGRQFSNSRSEMNVSTLELGDSALYLCASSSGTGANSPLHFGNGTRLTVT.

This rearrangement joins TRBV19 to TRBJ1-5, with D maybe TRBD1 (6 bases). Per the germline V gene, CDR1 is LNHDA and CDR2 is SQIVND (reference sequence). The V and J ends lost 11 bases and 0 bases respectively, with 17 bases between them. CDR3 length: 15 residues. CDR3 sequence: CASDHGQISNQPQHF. In nucleotides, the CDR3 is TGTGCCTCTGACCACGGACAGATTAGCAATCAGCCCCAGCATTTT.